Shown below are 5 T cell receptor delta chains from a single sample sequenced in a study of γδ T cells in repeated Plasmodium falciparum infection. TCRdb reanalysed the multiplex PCR reads with CATT. The data contain around 49,000 delta-chain clones, more than 1.5% of them singletons. Vgamma9/Vdelta2+ and Vdelta2-negative gammadelta T cells were flow-sorted from PBMC for bulk sequencing. The sequenced material came from gamma-delta T cells from blood. The receptors here all came from a pool of human donors (malaria-infected and uninfected, not separated).

This clone was counted at least ten times. The mismatch at residue 15 between this DNA's translation and the TCRdb protein of a much larger clone likely reflects a read error; the protein shown is translated from the DNA. J is TRDJ1 and V is TRDV3; 13 bases fit TRDD3. CDR3 length equals 18 residues. CDR1 is TVYSNPD, CDR2 GDNSRS, per germline (reference sequence). This CDR3 reads CAFRLHWGIREYTDELIF. The CDR3 DNA reads as TGTGCCTTTAGACTCCACTGGGGGATACGGGAGTACACCGATGAACTCATCTTT.

In the case of this clone: This DNA translates differently at residue 3 from the TCRdb protein, which is that of a much larger clone; a read error is likely, and the protein shown is the DNA's own translation. The chain employs TRDV2 and TRDJ1; TRDD3 matches 13 bases. In the absence of a J gene in TCRdb, the DNA was matched to germline to assign it here. The CDR3 totals 17 residues. The V gene end was trimmed by 8 bases and the J gene end by 0 bases; junction bases not matched to a gene: 11. Germline V CDR1 and CDR2: GEAIGNYY, EKD. Written as DNA, the CDR3 is TGTGCCTATGAAGGACTGGGGGATACGGAGTACACCGATAAACTCATCTTT. Amino acid sequence: CAYEGLGDTEYTDKLIF.

This clone was recorded many times. This rearrangement joins TRDV2 to TRDJ3; no clear D. Matching the DNA to germline supplied the J gene, which TCRdb does not give. This CDR3 has 17 residues. The ends were cut back, 3 bases at V and 9 bases at J, with 20 bases in the middle. The germline V gene has CDR1 GEAIGNYY and CDR2 EKD. The CDR3 nucleotides are TGTGCCTGTGACGGGGTTGAGGACAGAAAGGGCACCCGACAGATGTTTTTC. Amino acid sequence: CACDGVEDRKGTRQMFF.

About this clone: The TCRdb protein comes from a much larger clone and disagrees with this DNA's translation at residue 27, likely due to a read error; the protein given here is derived from the DNA. The J gene went uncalled, whereas the V gene is TRDV1; TRDD3 is the table's D call and was not checked against the DNA. Per germline, CDR1 TSWWSYY and CDR2 QGS. There are 28 residues in the CDR3. This CDR3 reads CALGEQNPSNPLLYWGIREGGSTDKLTF. The CDR3 DNA is TGTGCTCTTGGGGAACAGAACCCCTCAAACCCTCTTTTATACTGGGGGATACGCGAGGGAGGGAGCACCGATAAACTCACCTTT.

A remark on this clone: One base separates it from a far larger clone, so it is likely a read error. Other DNA sequences in the same sample also yield this CDR3. This rearrangement joins TRDV3 to TRDJ1; the match to TRDD3 covers 7 bases. Assignment of the J gene here rests on matching the DNA to germline, because TCRdb gives none. J was trimmed by 0 bases and V by 2 bases; bases with no gene match: 36. Germline V gene sequence: CDR1 TVYSNPD, CDR2 GDNSRS (reference sequence). This CDR3 is built from 24 residues. In nucleotides, the CDR3 is TGTGCCTTTTACCACCACTTTTCAAGGGCACGGCAGACGGGGGATGGATGGAACACCGATAAACTCATCTTT. Residues: CAFYHHFSRARQTGDGWNTDKLIF.